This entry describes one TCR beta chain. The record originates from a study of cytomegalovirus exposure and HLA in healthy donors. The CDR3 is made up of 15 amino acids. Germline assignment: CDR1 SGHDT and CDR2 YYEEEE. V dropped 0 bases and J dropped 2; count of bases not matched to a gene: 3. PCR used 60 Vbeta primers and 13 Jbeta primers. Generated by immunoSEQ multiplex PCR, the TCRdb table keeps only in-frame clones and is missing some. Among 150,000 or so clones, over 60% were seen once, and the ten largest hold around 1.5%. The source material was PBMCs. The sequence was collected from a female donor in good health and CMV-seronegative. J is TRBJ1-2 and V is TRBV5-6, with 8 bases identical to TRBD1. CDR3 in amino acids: CASSLGQGANYGYTF. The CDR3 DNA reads TGTGCCAGCAGCTTGGGGCAGGGGGCCAACTATGGCTACACCTTC.